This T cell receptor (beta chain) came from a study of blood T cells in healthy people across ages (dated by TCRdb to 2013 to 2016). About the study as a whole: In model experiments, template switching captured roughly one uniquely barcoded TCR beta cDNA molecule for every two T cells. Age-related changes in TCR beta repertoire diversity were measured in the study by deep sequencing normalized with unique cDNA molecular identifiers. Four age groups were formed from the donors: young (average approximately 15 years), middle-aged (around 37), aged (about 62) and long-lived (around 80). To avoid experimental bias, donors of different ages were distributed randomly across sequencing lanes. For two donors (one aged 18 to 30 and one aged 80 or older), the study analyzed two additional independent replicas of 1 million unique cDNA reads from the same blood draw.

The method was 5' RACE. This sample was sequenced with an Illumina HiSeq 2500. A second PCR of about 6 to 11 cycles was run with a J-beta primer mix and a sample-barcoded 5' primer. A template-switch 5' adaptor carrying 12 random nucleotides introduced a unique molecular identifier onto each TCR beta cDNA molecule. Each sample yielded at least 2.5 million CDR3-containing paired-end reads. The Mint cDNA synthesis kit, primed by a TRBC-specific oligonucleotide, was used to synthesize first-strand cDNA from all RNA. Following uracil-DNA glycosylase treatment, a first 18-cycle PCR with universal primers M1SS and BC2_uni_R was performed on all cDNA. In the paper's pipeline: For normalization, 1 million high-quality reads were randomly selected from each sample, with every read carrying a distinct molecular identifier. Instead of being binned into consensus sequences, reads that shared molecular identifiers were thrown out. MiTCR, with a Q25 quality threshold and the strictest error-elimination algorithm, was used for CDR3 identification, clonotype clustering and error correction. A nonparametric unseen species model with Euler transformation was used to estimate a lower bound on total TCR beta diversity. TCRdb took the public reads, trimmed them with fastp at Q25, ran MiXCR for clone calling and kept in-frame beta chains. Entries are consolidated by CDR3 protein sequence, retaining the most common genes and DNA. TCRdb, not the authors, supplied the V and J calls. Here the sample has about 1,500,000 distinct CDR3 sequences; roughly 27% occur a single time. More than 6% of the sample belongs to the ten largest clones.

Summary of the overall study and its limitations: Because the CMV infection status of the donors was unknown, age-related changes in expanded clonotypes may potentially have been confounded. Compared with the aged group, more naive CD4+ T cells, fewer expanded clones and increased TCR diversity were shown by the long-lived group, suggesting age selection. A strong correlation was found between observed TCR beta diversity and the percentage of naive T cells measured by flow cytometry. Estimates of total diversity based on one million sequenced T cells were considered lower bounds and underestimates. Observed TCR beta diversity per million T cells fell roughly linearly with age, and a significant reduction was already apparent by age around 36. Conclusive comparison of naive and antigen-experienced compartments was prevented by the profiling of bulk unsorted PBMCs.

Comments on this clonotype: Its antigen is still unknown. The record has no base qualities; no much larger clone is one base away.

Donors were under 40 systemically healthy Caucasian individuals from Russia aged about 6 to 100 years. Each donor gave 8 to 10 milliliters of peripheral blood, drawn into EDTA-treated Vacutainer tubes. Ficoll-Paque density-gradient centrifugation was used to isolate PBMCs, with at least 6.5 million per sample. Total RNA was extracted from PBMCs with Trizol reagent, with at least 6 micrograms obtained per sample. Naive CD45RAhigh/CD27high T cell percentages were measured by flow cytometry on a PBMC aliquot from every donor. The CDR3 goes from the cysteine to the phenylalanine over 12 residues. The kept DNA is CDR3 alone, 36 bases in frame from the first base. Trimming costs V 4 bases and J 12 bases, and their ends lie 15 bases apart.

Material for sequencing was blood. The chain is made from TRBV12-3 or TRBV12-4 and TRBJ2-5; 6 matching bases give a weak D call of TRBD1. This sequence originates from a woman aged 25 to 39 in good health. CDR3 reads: CASSWTAYEEYF. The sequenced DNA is TGTGCCAGCAGTTGGACAGCATACGAGGAGTACTTC.